The rows below give T cell receptor beta chains drawn from one sample of a study of T cells after yellow fever vaccination. TCRdb re-called the 5' RACE reads through MiXCR, storing one row per CDR3 protein. This sample yields a few hundred thousand distinct CDR3 sequences, of which 3% to 4.5% are seen a single time; approximately 25% belongs to the top ten. The source material was PBMCs, sampled 5 days after the yellow fever booster vaccination. These receptors all stem from a young man who received the YFV17D yellow fever vaccine. CDR3s include the opening cysteine and the closing phenylalanine or tryptophan. The D gene is left open where the match is weak. Size is stated for part of the rows, as once, few or many counts, or as a class when the clone is expanded.

TRBV7-2,many,NA,TRBJ2-7,TGTGCCAGCAGCTCGGGACCGAGAATCGATCTCGGAAGGGAGCAGTACTTC,CASSSGPRIDLGREQYF
TRBV7-9,many,NA,TRBJ2-7,TGTGCCAGCAGCCCCCGCTTATCAGCCTTGATTGAGCAGTACTTC,CASSPRLSALIEQYF
TRBV5-1,many,NA,TRBJ1-3,TGCGCCAGCAGCTTGGACAGTCTTGGAAACACCATATATTTT,CASSLDSLGNTIYF
TRBV12-3/TRBV12-4,many,NA,TRBJ1-2,TGTGCCAGTACTACAGGGCACGTAAACTATGGCTACACCTTC,CASTTGHVNYGYTF
TRBV29-1,few,TRBD1,TRBJ2-5,TGCAGCGTTGACAGCGGCAGGGGGAGAGAAGAGACCCAGTACTTC,CSVDSGRGREETQYF
TRBV6-5,few,TRBD2,TRBJ2-1,TGTGCCAGCAGCACCTTAGCGGGTCCCTCCTACAATGAGCAGTTCTTC,CASSTLAGPSYNEQFF
TRBV7-2,few,TRBD1,TRBJ2-5,TGTGCCAGCAGCTTCCACAGGGGGCGGGAGACCCAGTACTTC,CASSFHRGRETQYF
TRBV5-1,few,NA,TRBJ2-2,TGCGCCAGCAGCTTGGACGGGTCCCCCGGGGAGCTGTTTTTT,CASSLDGSPGELFF
TRBV20-1,few,TRBD2,TRBJ2-3,TGCAGTGCCCTTAGGCGGGGGGTTACAACAGATACGCAGTATTTT,CSALRRGVTTDTQYF
TRBV29-1,few,NA,TRBJ1-1,TGCAGCGCCTCCCTGACATACACTGAAGCTTTCTTT,CSASLTYTEAFF
TRBV7-3,many,NA,TRBJ1-6,TGTGCCAGCAGCTTAGTCGGGGGCTGGAATTCACCCCTCCACTTT,CASSLVGGWNSPLHF
TRBV10-3,many,NA,TRBJ1-2,TGTGCCATCAGTGAGTCATTGTGGCAGGGCGGTGGCTACACCTTC,CAISESLWQGGGYTF
TRBV4-3,NA,NA,TRBJ2-2,TGCGCCAGCACAGCAGCTAACACCGGGGAGCTGTTTTTT,CASTAANTGELFF
TRBV24-1,few,TRBD2,TRBJ2-5,TGTGCCACCAGTGCGGCTAGCGGGGCAGAGACCCAGTACTTC,CATSAASGAETQYF
TRBV7-2,few,TRBD1,TRBJ1-5,TGTGCCAGCAGCTCGCGACAGGGAGAGCAGCCCCAGCATTTT,CASSSRQGEQPQHF
TRBV7-3,few,NA,TRBJ2-1,TGTGCCAGCAGCCCGGCCGGCAGCTCCTACAATGAGCAGTTCTTC,CASSPAGSSYNEQFF
TRBV15,many,TRBD2,TRBJ2-1,TGTGCCACCAGCAGAGATCTGGGAGGCCAGCGGGAGTACAATGAGCAGTTCTTC,CATSRDLGGQREYNEQFF
TRBV5-1,NA,NA,TRBJ2-2,TGCGCCAGCAGAATGGGAGGCACCGGGGAGCTGTTTTTT,CASRMGGTGELFF
TRBV12-3/TRBV12-4,few,NA,TRBJ2-5,TGTGCCAGCAGTTTTCTTCCAAAGACCCAGTACTTC,CASSFLPKTQYF
TRBV7-2,many,TRBD2,TRBJ2-1,TGTGCCAGCAGGGGATCTAGCGGGAGCTACAATGAGCAGTTCTTC,CASRGSSGSYNEQFF
TRBV11-2,NA,TRBD2,TRBJ2-1,TGTGCCAGCAGACCCTGGGGTAGCGGGGGGAGGGTTGAGCAGTTCTTC,CASRPWGSGGRVEQFF
TRBV6-5,NA,NA,TRBJ2-3,TGTGCCAGCAGTAAGGGAGTGGACTTCAGCACAGATACGCAGTATTTT,CASSKGVDFSTDTQYF
TRBV9,many,NA,TRBJ2-7,TGTGCCAGCAGCGTAGGGGGGTCCTCCTACGAGCAGTACTTC,CASSVGGSSYEQYF
TRBV11-2,NA,TRBD1,TRBJ2-7,TGTGCCAGCAGCTTAGATAGGGGACAGGGGTGGGACGAGCAGTACTTC,CASSLDRGQGWDEQYF
TRBV11-2,many,NA,TRBJ2-5,TGTGCCAGCAGCTCGGGACATTCGCAAGAGACCCAGTACTTC,CASSSGHSQETQYF
TRBV21-1,few,NA,TRBJ2-5,TGTGCCAGCACCCTTACTAGCGACTATAATCCGGAGACCCAGTACTTC,CASTLTSDYNPETQYF
TRBV30,few,NA,TRBJ2-5,TGTGCCTGGAGTGTATTCGGTGAAGAGACCCAGTACTTC,CAWSVFGEETQYF
TRBV19,NA,NA,TRBJ2-3,TGTGCCAGTAGTGTCCAGGGTGCAGATACGCAGTATTTT,CASSVQGADTQYF
TRBV6-4,many,NA,TRBJ2-2,TGTGCCAGCAGTGACTCTAGCACCGGGGAGCTGTTTTTT,CASSDSSTGELFF
TRBV27,few,NA,TRBJ1-6,TGTGCCAGCAGTTTAGCTCTGGGGTATAATTCACCCCTCCACTTT,CASSLALGYNSPLHF
TRBV7-2,many,TRBD1,TRBJ1-3,TGTGCCAGCAGCGCAACAGGGGACGGAAACACCATATATTTT,CASSATGDGNTIYF
TRBV24-1,NA,NA,TRBJ1-1,TGTGCCACCAGTGATTTATACAGAGCTTTCTTT,CATSDLYRAFF
TRBV20-1,NA,NA,TRBJ1-1,TGCAGTGCTGGACGAATGGGGTCGAACACTGAAGCTTTCTTT,CSAGRMGSNTEAFF
TRBV7-8,many,TRBD1,TRBJ1-6,TGTGCCAGCATGGGCCCCCGTACCGGGACAGTTAATTCACCCCTCCACTTT,CASMGPRTGTVNSPLHF
TRBV4-3,NA,NA,TRBJ2-3,TGCGCCAGCAGCCAAGCCTGGGGGGATACGCAGTATTTT,CASSQAWGDTQYF
TRBV6-2/TRBV6-3,few,NA,TRBJ2-3,TGTGCCAGCATGTCTGGCGCCCGGGGTACAGATACGCAGTATTTT,CASMSGARGTDTQYF
TRBV5-1,many,NA,TRBJ2-7,TGCGCCAGCCACCTCGACGGTGCCTACGAGCAGTACTTC,CASHLDGAYEQYF
TRBV11-2,many,NA,TRBJ2-5,TGTGCCAGCAGCTCGCTTAGGGGGAAGCAAGAGACCCAGTACTTC,CASSSLRGKQETQYF
TRBV9,NA,NA,TRBJ2-3,TGTGCCAGCAGCTTCGCGGGGGCCCCCCCAGATACGCAGTATTTT,CASSFAGAPPDTQYF
TRBV12-3/TRBV12-4,many,NA,TRBJ1-1,TGTGCCAGCAGTTTGGGCAGGGGCGCTTTCTTT,CASSLGRGAFF